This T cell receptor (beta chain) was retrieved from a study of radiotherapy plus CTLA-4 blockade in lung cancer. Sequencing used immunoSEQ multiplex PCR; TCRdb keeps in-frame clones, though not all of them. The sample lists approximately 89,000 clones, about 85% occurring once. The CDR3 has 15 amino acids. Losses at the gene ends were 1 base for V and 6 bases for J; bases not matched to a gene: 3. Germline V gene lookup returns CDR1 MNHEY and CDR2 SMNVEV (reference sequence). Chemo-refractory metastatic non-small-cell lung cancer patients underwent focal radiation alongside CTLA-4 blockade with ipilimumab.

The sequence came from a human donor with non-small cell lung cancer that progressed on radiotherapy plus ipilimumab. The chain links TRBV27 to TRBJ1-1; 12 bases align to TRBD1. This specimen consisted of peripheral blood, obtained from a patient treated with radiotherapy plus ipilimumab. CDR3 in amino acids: CASSLWGTGGSEAFF. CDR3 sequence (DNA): TGTGCCAGCAGTTTATGGGGGACAGGGGGCTCTGAAGCTTTCTTT.